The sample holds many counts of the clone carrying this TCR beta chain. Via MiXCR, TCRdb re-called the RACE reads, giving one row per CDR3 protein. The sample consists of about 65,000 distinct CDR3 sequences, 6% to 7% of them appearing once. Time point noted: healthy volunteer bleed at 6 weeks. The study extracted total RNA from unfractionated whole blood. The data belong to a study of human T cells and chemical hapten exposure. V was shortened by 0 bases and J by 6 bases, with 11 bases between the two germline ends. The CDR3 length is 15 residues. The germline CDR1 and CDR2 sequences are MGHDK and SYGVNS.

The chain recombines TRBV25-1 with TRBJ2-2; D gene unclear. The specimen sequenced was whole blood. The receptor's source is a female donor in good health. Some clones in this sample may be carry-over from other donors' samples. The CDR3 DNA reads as TGTGCCAGCAGTGAATATATTCTGGGCGCCGGGGAGCTGTTTTTT. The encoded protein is CASSEYILGAGELFF.